Each of the 11 T cell receptor beta chains below was sequenced from the same sample in a study of control samples from healthy donors and cancer patients. Sequencing was performed with immunoSEQ multiplex PCR; in TCRdb, only in-frame clones are kept and a portion is missing. The sample lists around 120,000 clones, around 86% seen once, with 7% to 10% in the top ten. The source material was blood. The receptors were gathered from a man aged 35 to 55 in good health.

The chain recombines TRBV24-1 with TRBJ1-2; D is possibly TRBD1 (6 bases). There are 15 residues in the CDR3. V was shortened by 4 bases and J by 2 bases, with 13 bases between the two germline ends. CDR1 and CDR2 from the germline V gene are KGHDR and SFDVKD. The CDR3 nucleotides read TGTGCCACCAGTGACGCCCGGACAGCCAACTATGGCTACACCTTC. This translates into CATSDARTANYGYTF.

J is TRBJ1-2 and V is TRBV29-1; 7 bases align to TRBD1. The CDR3 consists of 14 residues. Germline lookup yields CDR1 SQVTM and CDR2 ANQGSEA. Losses at the gene ends were 5 bases for V and 3 bases for J; bases not matched to a gene: 9. The CDR3 here is CSVQGDPSDYGYTF. The CDR3 DNA sequence: TGCAGCGTTCAGGGGGACCCATCCGACTATGGCTACACCTTC.

The chain couples TRBV2 to TRBJ2-1; 11 bases align to TRBD2. Looked up from germline, CDR1 is SNHLY and CDR2 is FYNNEI. The CDR3 is made up of 16 amino acids. Unmatched junction bases numbered 12, after V lost 5 bases and J lost 9 bases. The chain's CDR3 is CASSSNLAGGSSEQFF. CDR3 bases: TGTGCCAGCAGTTCCAACCTAGCGGGGGGTTCTAGTGAGCAGTTCTTC. Combining the CDR3 with reference TRBV2 and TRBJ2-1 gives the whole variable domain EPEVTQTPSHQVTQMGQEVILRCVPISNHLYFYWYRQILGQKVEFLVSFYNNEISEKSEIFDDQFSVERPDGSNFTLKIRSTKLEDSAMYFCASSSNLAGGSSEQFFGPGTRLTVL.

The genes are TRBV7-6 and TRBJ1-5, with a tentative D call TRBD1 (5 bases). CDR3 size: 14 residues. V lost 1 base and J 4 bases, leaving 8 bases between the germline ends. CDR1 is SGHVS and CDR2 is FNYEAQ in the germline V gene. CDR3 amino acids: CASSLVGGNQPQHF. CDR3 nucleotides: TGTGCCAGCAGCTTAGTGGGGGGGAATCAGCCCCAGCATTTT.

The chain joins TRBV30 to TRBJ1-2; D not resolved. Germline values: CDR1 GTSNPN, CDR2 SVGIG (reference sequence). CDR3 size: 12 residues. V lost 0 bases and J lost 3, with 5 bases in between. The CDR3 bases are TGTGCCTGGAGTGTTAGGGACTATGGCTACACCTTC. The encoded protein is CAWSVRDYGYTF. Together with reference TRBV30 and TRBJ1-2, the CDR3 gives the full variable domain: SQTIHQWPATLVQPVGSPLSLECTVEGTSNPNLYWYRQAAGRGLQLLFYSVGIGQISSEVPQNLSASRPQDRQFILSSKKLLLSDSGFYLCAWSVRDYGYTFGSGTRLTVV.

The rearrangement uses TRBV7-6 and TRBJ2-1; 12 bases align to TRBD2. Germline V gene lookup returns CDR1 SGHVS and CDR2 FNYEAQ. The CDR3 is made up of 19 amino acids. V lost 1 base, J lost 6 bases, and 13 bases stayed unmatched. CDR3 protein: CASSLGPGASGGVLNEQFF. DNA for the CDR3: TGTGCCAGCAGCTTAGGCCCCGGTGCTAGCGGGGGGGTTCTCAATGAGCAGTTCTTC.

This clone was seen only a few times. The V gene is TRBV2, the J gene TRBJ1-1, with 7 nucleotides matching TRBD1. The CDR3 length is 15 residues. J lost 3 bases, V lost 5 bases, and 9 bases had no gene match. The V gene's germline CDR1 is SNHLY and CDR2 FYNNEI. CDR3 DNA: TGTGCCAGCAGTCCCTGGGGCAGGGGGGACACTGAAGCTTTCTTT. Protein sequence: CASSPWGRGDTEAFF. Drawing the rest from reference TRBV2 and TRBJ1-1, the complete variable domain is EPEVTQTPSHQVTQMGQEVILRCVPISNHLYFYWYRQILGQKVEFLVSFYNNEISEKSEIFDDQFSVERPDGSNFTLKIRSTKLEDSAMYFCASSPWGRGDTEAFFGQGTRLTVV.

The chain combines TRBV30 with TRBJ1-6; 10 bases agree with TRBD1. The V and J ends lost 3 bases and 4 bases, in that order; junction bases with no gene match: 9. The CDR3 spans 17 residues. Germline CDR1 and CDR2: GTSNPN and SVGIG (reference sequence). Here the CDR3 reads CAWRPRDRGVYNSPLHF. Here the CDR3 DNA reads TGTGCCTGGAGGCCCCGGGACAGGGGTGTTTATAATTCACCCCTCCACTTT.

CDR3 DNA sequence: TGTGCCACCACGCTTGGTGGGGGACAAGAGACCCAGTACTTC. Translated, it gives CATTLGGGQETQYF. V is TRBV11-3 and J is TRBJ2-5; D tentatively fits TRBD1 or TRBD2 (5 bases each). CDR1 is SGHNT and CDR2 is YENEEA in the germline V gene. V lost 10 bases and J lost 2, with 17 bases in between. CDR3 size: 14 residues.

This clone has only one observation. The chain has TRBV7-2 and TRBJ1-1; 9 bases are shared with TRBD1. Trimming removed 4 bases from V and 4 bases from J; junction bases left unmatched: 4. The CDR3 has 14 residues. Per germline, CDR1 SGHTA and CDR2 FQGNSA. CDR3 residues: CASSSGTGLTEAFF. The CDR3 nucleotides read TGTGCCAGCAGCTCCGGGACAGGGCTCACTGAAGCTTTCTTT.

The chain has TRBV18 and TRBJ1-1; TRBD1 is a possible D gene (5 bases). This CDR3 is 18 amino acids long. V was clipped by 4 bases and J by 1 base, with 22 bases between them. CDR1 KGHSH and CDR2 LQKENI come from the germline V gene. DNA of the CDR3: TGTGCCAGCTCACAATCCCCCGCTGGCCAGGGTGGGAACACTGAAGCTTTCTTT. Translating it yields CASSQSPAGQGGNTEAFF. Combining the CDR3 with reference TRBV18 and TRBJ1-1 gives the whole variable domain NAGVMQNPRHLVRRRGQEARLRCSPMKGHSHVYWYRQLPEEGLKFMVYLQKENIIDESGMPKERFSAEFPKEGPSILRIQQVVRGDSAAYFCASSQSPAGQGGNTEAFFGQGTRLTVV.